The next 12 T cell receptor beta chains were all read from a single sample in a study of cytomegalovirus exposure and HLA in healthy donors. 60 Vbeta and 13 Jbeta primers were used in PCR. Sequenced by immunoSEQ multiplex PCR; TCRdb stores in-frame clones only, minus some. This sample carries approximately 92,000 clones, about three quarters of them seen once, and the ten largest clones take around 7.5%. The sample consisted of PBMCs. These receptor sequences come from a man over 45 in good health and CMV-seropositive.

This clone was found a few times. The chain carries TRBV19 and TRBJ1-4, with a weak D call TRBD1 (5 bases). There are 15 residues in the CDR3. Germline CDR1 and CDR2: LNHDA and SQIVND (reference sequence). V shed 5 bases and J shed 7 bases, with 17 bases lying between them. The CDR3 bases are TGTGCCAGTAGTCGTCTGGGGCCTTCACGTGAAAAACTGTTTTTT. Translated, it gives CASSRLGPSREKLFF.

The rearrangement links TRBV7-8 to TRBJ2-7; D perhaps matches TRBD2 (7 bases). In germline, CDR1 is SGHVS, CDR2 FQNEAQ. V lost 10 bases and J lost 4, with 17 bases in between. The CDR3 is 13 residues long. Here the CDR3 DNA reads TGTGCCACCAAGGGAGGGGGGGCGTACGAGCAGTACTTC. It translates to CATKGGGAYEQYF.

This clone has a single count. The chain links TRBV27 to TRBJ2-3, with D maybe TRBD2 (6 bases). The germline V gene has CDR1 MNHEY and CDR2 SMNVEV (reference sequence). The V gene lost 4 bases and the J gene lost 6 bases, with 8 bases spanning the gap. This CDR3 has 12 residues. CDR3 region: CASSWRGDTQYF. The CDR3 nucleotides read TGTGCCAGCAGTTGGAGGGGTGATACGCAGTATTTT.

This clone was seen a handful of times. The CDR3 nucleotides read TGTGCCAGCAGTTTTAGCGGGGGTGAACGAGATACGCAGTATTTT. Translation: CASSFSGGERDTQYF. The V and J genes are TRBV9 and TRBJ2-3; 9 positions agree with TRBD2. The ends lost 5 bases at V and 5 bases at J; junction bases unmatched: 9. CDR1 SGDLS and CDR2 YYNGEE come from the germline V gene. This CDR3 has 15 residues. Supplemented by reference TRBV9 and TRBJ2-3, the full variable domain reads DSGVTQTPKHLITATGQRVTLRCSPRSGDLSVYWYQQSLDQGLQFLIQYYNGEERAKGNILERFSAQQFPDLHSELNLSSLELGDSALYFCASSFSGGERDTQYFGPGTRLTVL.

The chain recombines TRBV4-3 with TRBJ2-7, with 10 bases aligning to TRBD1. The CDR3 is made up of 15 amino acids. Per the germline V gene, CDR1 is LGHNA and CDR2 is YSLEER. V lost 2 bases to trimming and J lost 2 bases; unmatched junction nucleotides: 3. The chain's CDR3 is CASSQRDRGPYEQYF. The CDR3, as DNA: TGCGCCAGCAGCCAACGGGACAGGGGACCCTACGAGCAGTACTTC.

This chain joins TRBV30 and TRBJ1-3; 7 bases match TRBD1. The CDR3 is 13 residues long. In germline, CDR1 is GTSNPN, CDR2 SVGIG (reference sequence). Germline trimming cut 1 base from V and 9 bases from J; bases unmatched to any gene: 6. CDR3 region: CAWSGTGGGTIYF. The CDR3, as DNA: TGTGCCTGGAGTGGGACAGGCGGTGGCACCATATATTTT.

The rearrangement uses TRBV30 and TRBJ1-6; D ambiguous. Germline V CDR1 and CDR2: GTSNPN, SVGIG (reference sequence). Trimming cost V 2 bases and J 0 bases, with 8 bases left between them. This CDR3 is built from 15 residues. The CDR3: CAWSRGSSYNSPLHF. The CDR3 DNA is TGTGCCTGGAGTCGAGGGAGCTCCTATAATTCACCCCTCCACTTT.

Turning to this clone: The junction departs from germline at one end; a sequencing error may be responsible. The genes are TRBV9 and TRBJ1-1; 9 positions agree with TRBD1. CDR1 SGDLS and CDR2 YYNGEE come from the germline V gene. The CDR3 contains 14 residues. This CDR3 is CVSSALTGGTEAFF. CDR3 DNA sequence: TGTGTCAGCAGCGCCTTGACAGGGGGCACTGAAGCTTTCTTT. Filled out from reference TRBV9 and TRBJ1-1, the complete variable domain reads DSGVTQTPKHLITATGQRVTLRCSPRSGDLSVYWYQQSLDQGLQFLIQYYNGEERAKGNILERFSAQQFPDLHSELNLSSLELGDSALYFCVSSALTGGTEAFFGQGTRLTVV.

The genes are TRBV28 and TRBJ2-5, with 12 bases identical to TRBD2. Germline CDR1 is MDHEN and CDR2 is SYDVKM. V was clipped by 7 bases and J by 0 bases; unmatched bases: 9. This CDR3 comprises 17 residues. DNA for the CDR3: TGTGCCAGCACCCCTCGGACTAGCGGGACTTACCAAGAGACCCAGTACTTC. This gives the protein CASTPRTSGTYQETQYF.

This clone was seen a handful of times. The chain couples TRBV4-3 to TRBJ2-2, with TRBD1 matching 7 bases. CDR1 is LGHNA and CDR2 is YSLEER in the germline V gene. V gave up 8 bases and J gave up 6 bases; unmatched junction bases: 9. The CDR3 runs to 14 residues. CDR3 region: CASGQTGPAGELFF. CDR3 bases: TGCGCCAGCGGTCAGACAGGGCCTGCCGGGGAGCTGTTTTTT.

This chain uses TRBV9 with TRBJ2-2; D not certain. The germline V gene encodes CDR1 SGDLS and CDR2 YYNGEE. This CDR3 is built from 15 residues. The ends were cut back, 0 bases at V and 3 bases at J, with 9 bases in the middle. This CDR3 reads CASSVASRYTGELFF. Here the CDR3 DNA reads TGTGCCAGCAGCGTAGCTTCTCGGTACACCGGGGAGCTGTTTTTT.

The chain has TRBV29-1 and TRBJ2-7; 9 bases are shared with TRBD2. This CDR3 is 14 amino acids long. J lost 2 bases, V lost 0 bases, and 2 bases had no gene match. Germline V gene sequence: CDR1 SQVTM, CDR2 ANQGSEA. The CDR3 DNA reads as TGCAGCGTTGAAGATAGCGGGGGTACCTACGAGCAGTACTTC. Translating it yields CSVEDSGGTYEQYF.